Each of the 16 T cell receptor beta chains below was sequenced from the same sample in a study of T cell clonality in common variable immunodeficiency (dated by TCRdb to about 2015). To prepare the library, the immunoSEQ multiplex PCR assay was applied. In its TCRdb copy, this immuneACCESS table keeps in-frame sequences only and misses some clones. Where compared with another copy, unresolved V genes explain less than half of these, and the others have no known cause. For this sample, under 35,000 clones appear and none is a singleton. The ten largest clonotypes hold 5.4% of the sample. Results and caveats for the whole study, not just this receptor: CVID TCRbeta sequences were reported to have fewer deletions and N-nucleotide insertions and to lack highly modified clones with 13 or more V deletions.

Their antigens are not known. The sequenced sample consisted of peripheral blood mononuclear cells. These TCRs come from a human donor with common variable immunodeficiency.

Relative to its sample, this clone is medium-sized. One junction end disagrees with the germline gene, perhaps due to a read error. Partial CDR3 DNA: TGCGCCAGCAGCCAAGATCTGAGTGCGGGGAGCGAG. It is translated as CASSQDLSAGSE. In full, the CDR3 is CASSQDLSAGSEQYF. This chain joins TRBV4-2 and TRBJ2-7; possibly TRBD2 for D (6 bases). The CDR3 goes on 3 residues after the read ends, and that part is filled in from the germline J gene. This CDR3 has 15 residues. Germline lookup yields CDR1 LGHNA and CDR2 YNFKEQ.

This clone was counted between two and nine times. The missing CDR3 end, 3 residues past where the read stops, is filled in from the germline J gene. The gene calls are TRBV7-3 and TRBJ1-1; the match to TRBD1 covers 9 bases. This CDR3 is 22 amino acids long. Trimming cost V 1 base and J 1 base; bases outside gene matches: 22. Per germline, CDR1 SGHTA and CDR2 FQGTGA. The CDR3 DNA, read in part, is TGTGCCAGCAGCTTAAATCGTAAGGACAGGGGATCGGGTTCGGGCCAGAACACTGAA. This gives the protein CASSLNRKDRGSGSGQNTE. The complete CDR3 protein is CASSLNRKDRGSGSGQNTEAFF.

This clone was detected a few times. CDR3 bases read: TGTGCCAGCAGCTTAAGAGCTAGCGGGGGCCGGGTTGAG. This encodes CASSLRASGGRVE. The whole CDR3 protein is CASSLRASGGRVEQFF. The genes are TRBV7-3 and TRBJ2-1; 10 bases line up with TRBD2. The read halts 3 residues ahead of the CDR3 end, with the missing end drawn from the germline J gene. J was trimmed by 9 bases and V by 1 base; bases with no gene match: 9. Germline-derived CDR1 and CDR2 are SGHTA and FQGTGA. This CDR3 is 16 amino acids long.

Remarks on this clone: The sequence runs out 3 residues before the end of the CDR3; the remainder is reconstructed from the germline J gene. The V gene is TRBV7-9, the J gene TRBJ2-5; 9 nucleotides agree with TRBD1. The V gene's germline CDR1 is SEHNR and CDR2 FQNEAQ (reference sequence). This CDR3 is 15 amino acids long. J was trimmed by 4 bases and V by 3 bases; bases with no gene match: 6. The CDR3 protein is CASSFWDRDGETQYF. The sequenced CDR3 bases are TGTGCCAGCAGCTTTTGGGACAGGGATGGAGAGACC.

Remarks on this clone: The read ends 3 residues early relative to the CDR3; the germline J gene fills the gap. The V and J genes are TRBV18 and TRBJ1-2; 9 positions match TRBD1. Losses at the gene ends were 2 bases for V and 6 bases for J; bases not matched to a gene: 4. There are 14 residues in the CDR3. Germline V lookup: CDR1 KGHSH, CDR2 LQKENI. CDR3 loop: CASSPSDRGNGYTF. The CDR3 bases that were read are TGTGCCAGCTCACCAAGTGACAGGGGGAATGGC. The full variable domain, rest sourced from reference TRBV18 and TRBJ1-2, is NAGVMQNPRHLVRRRGQEARLRCSPMKGHSHVYWYRQLPEEGLKFMVYLQKENIIDESGMPKERFSAEFPKEGPSILRIQQVVRGDSAAYFCASSPSDRGNGYTFGSGTRLTVV.

At least ten counts were recorded for this clone. From the germline J gene comes the end of the CDR3, since the read stops 3 residues before it. V gene TRBV5-6 combines with J gene TRBJ1-2, with no clear D. Germline V lookup: CDR1 SGHDT, CDR2 YYEEEE. CDR3 size: 12 residues. The DNA read from the CDR3 is TGTGCCAGCAGCTTGGGCAGGATCGGC. This codes for CASSLGRIG. The CDR3, in full, reads CASSLGRIGYTF.

This clone was counted at least ten times. This CDR3 is CASRSQGAWDEQYF. Incomplete CDR3 DNA: TGTGCCAGCAGATCACAGGGGGCGTGGGACGAG. The rearrangement joins TRBV5-6 to TRBJ2-7, with 9 bases identical to TRBD1. The read finishes 3 residues shy of the CDR3 end, and the germline J gene is used to complete it. CDR1 is SGHDT, CDR2 YYEEEE, per germline. Germline trimming cut 5 bases from V and 5 bases from J; bases unmatched to any gene: 8. This CDR3 has 14 residues.

Regarding this clone: Read sequence stops 3 residues before the CDR3 end, and the germline J gene provides the missing end. This chain uses TRBV13 with TRBJ1-1, with D possibly being TRBD1 (6 bases). CDR1 PRHDT and CDR2 FYEKMQ come from the germline V gene (reference sequence). The CDR3 is 16 residues long. The V gene lost 0 bases and the J gene lost 1 base, with 12 bases spanning the gap. CDR3 DNA (partial): TGTGCCAGCAGCTTAGGCCGTGTACAGGGGAACACTGAA. Translated, it gives CASSLGRVQGNTE. The full-length CDR3 reads as CASSLGRVQGNTEAFF.

On this clone: The sequenced fragment ends 3 residues before the CDR3 boundary, so the rest is inferred from the germline J gene. V is TRBV18 and J is TRBJ1-2, with 8 nucleotides matching TRBD1. V trimming: 3 bases; J trimming: 3 bases; junction bases outside the gene matches: 15. The CDR3 is 18 residues long. Looked up from germline, CDR1 is KGHSH and CDR2 is LQKENI. CDR3 region: CASSPALIYGTGDYGYTF. The sequenced CDR3 bases are TGTGCCAGCTCACCCGCCCTCATATATGGGACAGGTGACTATGGC.

There are a few counts of this clone. The observed sequence ends 3 residues before the CDR3 terminus, with the missing tail filled in from the germline J gene. V usage is TRBV19 and J usage is TRBJ2-2; 7 nucleotides match TRBD2. V was pared by 11 bases and J by 6 bases, with 9 bases of the junction left unmatched. This CDR3 has 13 residues. Germline V gene data show CDR1 as LNHDA and CDR2 as SQIVND (reference sequence). CDR3 region: CAVYGTKPGELFF. The CDR3 bases that were read are TGTGCCGTTTACGGGACTAAACCCGGGGAG. The full variable domain, with the rest looked up from reference TRBV19 and TRBJ2-2, is DGGITQSPKYLFRKEGQNVTLSCEQNLNHDAMYWYRQDPGQGLRLIYYSQIVNDFQKGDIAEGYSVSREKKESFPLTVTSAQKNPTAFYLCAVYGTKPGELFFGEGSRLTVL.

The table lists this clone with a few counts. The read stops 3 residues short of the end of the CDR3; the missing end is completed from the germline J gene. The rearrangement uses TRBV20-1 and TRBJ2-3; D may be TRBD1 or TRBD2 (5 bases each). Per the germline V gene, CDR1 is DFQATT and CDR2 is SNEGSKA (reference sequence). V gave up 5 bases and J gave up 0 bases, with 18 bases separating them. The CDR3 loop spans 16 amino acids. CDR3 DNA (partial): TGCAGTGCTGCCGGTTTGAGGGGATTAAGCACAGATACG. This encodes CSAAGLRGLSTDT. The entire CDR3 reads CSAAGLRGLSTDTQYF.

This clone showed up just a few times. CDR3 sequence: CASRSAGVEKSYGYTF. The DNA read from the CDR3 is TGTGCCAGTAGGTCGGCAGGGGTTGAGAAGAGCTATGGC. The genes are TRBV19 and TRBJ1-2; a weak D match, TRBD1 (6 bases). The read is 3 residues too short to cover the CDR3 end, so that end is filled in from the germline J gene. Germline assignment: CDR1 LNHDA and CDR2 SQIVND (reference sequence). Trimming removed 6 bases at V and 4 bases at J, with 21 bases between. CDR3 length equals 16 residues.

To note about this clone: The read finishes 3 residues shy of the CDR3 end, and the germline J gene is used to complete it. The V gene is TRBV7-9, the J gene TRBJ1-1; maybe TRBD1 (6 bases). CDR3 length: 14 residues. Germline lookup yields CDR1 SEHNR and CDR2 FQNEAQ (reference sequence). V was shortened by 3 bases and J by 4 bases, with 12 bases between the two germline ends. The CDR3 DNA, read in part, is TGTGCCAGCAGCTTTAAGGGGGAAGGCACTGAA. This encodes CASSFKGEGTE. In full, the CDR3 reads CASSFKGEGTEAFF.

This clone has only a few counts. The CDR3 is cut off 3 residues early in the read; its end comes from the germline J gene. The J gene is TRBJ2-3, the V gene TRBV19, with D possibly matching TRBD1 (6 bases). Between the trimmed V and J ends, which lost 0 bases and 7 bases, there was a span of 11 bases. This CDR3 contains 14 residues. Germline assignment: CDR1 LNHDA and CDR2 SQIVND (reference sequence). CDR3 in amino acids: CASSIDRGTHTQYF. Incomplete CDR3 DNA: TGTGCCAGTAGTATAGATCGAGGGACACATACG.

This clone was seen only a few times. The read finishes 3 residues shy of the CDR3 end, and the germline J gene is used to complete it. The rearrangement uses TRBV19 and TRBJ2-7; 9 bases are a match to TRBD1. In germline, CDR1 is LNHDA, CDR2 SQIVND (reference sequence). CDR3 size: 13 residues. J gave up 2 bases and V 5 bases, and 1 base lay outside the gene matches. Here the CDR3 reads CASSRQGAYEQYF. CDR3 DNA (partial): TGTGCCAGTAGTCGACAGGGGGCCTACGAG.

This clone was counted between two and nine times. The read ends 3 residues before the CDR3 terminus; that terminus is restored from the germline J gene. The rearrangement joins TRBV30 to TRBJ1-6; 8 nucleotides agree with TRBD1. V trimming: 4 bases; J trimming: 8 bases; junction bases outside the gene matches: 10. This CDR3 has 15 residues. The germline V gene encodes CDR1 GTSNPN and CDR2 SVGIG (reference sequence). CDR3 amino acids: CAWNAGGFTDSPLHF. The covered CDR3 bases are TGTGCCTGGAACGCAGGGGGCTTTACCGATTCACCC.